A selection of T cell receptor beta chains follows, all from one sample in a study of spatial heterogeneity in lung cancer. TCRdb reanalysed the 5' RACE reads using MiXCR and keeps one entry per CDR3 protein. The sample has around 110,000 distinct CDR3 sequences; roughly an eighth are singletons. The sample was PBMCs, taken at follow-up. The origin of the receptors is a male donor with early-stage non-small cell lung cancer. Both conserved end residues are part of each CDR3. Fields, in order: V gene, J gene, D gene, clone size, CDR3 protein, CDR3 DNA. D genes are given only for firm matches. Rows may omit the clone size; those that give it use once, few, many or a size class.

>TRBV28|TRBJ1-6|TRBD1|many
CASSPGQGRNSPLHF
TGTGCCAGCAGTCCCGGACAGGGGAGAAATTCACCCCTCCACTTT
>TRBV29-1|TRBJ2-1|NA|many
CSVPRWVGVSYNEQFF
TGCAGCGTTCCCCGGTGGGTAGGGGTGTCCTACAATGAGCAGTTCTTC
>TRBV20-1|TRBJ2-1|TRBD2|few
CSANPTSGVGDEQFF
TGCAGTGCTAACCCGACTAGCGGGGTCGGGGATGAGCAGTTCTTC
>TRBV9|TRBJ2-7|NA|NA
CASSVAVSGVSEQYF
TGTGCCAGCAGCGTAGCAGTTTCCGGAGTTTCCGAGCAGTACTTC
>TRBV5-6|TRBJ1-1|NA|NA
CASSLVVVNTEAFF
TGTGCCAGCAGCTTGGTGGTAGTGAACACTGAAGCTTTCTTT
>TRBV30|TRBJ2-4|TRBD2|few
CAWGGLAVAKNIQYF
TGTGCCTGGGGTGGACTAGCGGTAGCCAAAAACATTCAGTACTTC
>TRBV4-2|TRBJ2-2|NA|NA
CASSQDRYGADTGELFF
TGTGCCAGCAGCCAAGATAGATACGGGGCTGACACCGGGGAGCTGTTTTTT
>TRBV12-5|TRBJ2-1|TRBD2|few
CASGSQLAGAYNEQFF
TGTGCTAGTGGTTCCCAACTAGCGGGGGCCTACAATGAGCAGTTCTTC
>TRBV7-9|TRBJ2-1|NA|few
CASSLGSRADNEQFF
TGTGCCAGCAGCTTAGGGTCCCGGGCCGACAATGAGCAGTTCTTC
>TRBV18|TRBJ1-5|NA|few
CASSETSNQPQHF
TGTGCCAGCTCAGAGACAAGTAATCAGCCCCAGCATTTT
>TRBV20-1|TRBJ1-1|NA|NA
CSARVYYTEAFF
TGCAGTGCTAGAGTGTACTACACTGAAGCTTTCTTT
>TRBV20-1|TRBJ2-2|TRBD2|many
CSARGLTNTGELFF
TGCAGTGCTAGGGGACTAACGAACACCGGGGAGCTGTTTTTT
>TRBV9|TRBJ1-1|NA|NA
CASSVVTGTTEAFF
TGTGCCAGCAGCGTAGTAACAGGGACCACTGAAGCTTTCTTT
>TRBV2|TRBJ2-3|NA|few
CASSKGGFSDTQYF
TGTGCCAGCAGTAAGGGCGGGTTCTCAGATACGCAGTATTTT
>TRBV5-6|TRBJ2-1|TRBD2|many
CASSLVGSGGYNEQFF
TGTGCCAGCAGCTTGGTCGGTAGCGGGGGTTACAATGAGCAGTTCTTC
>TRBV7-2|TRBJ2-3|NA|NA
CASNSRGASTDTQYF
TGTGCCAGCAACTCTCGGGGGGCTAGCACAGATACGCAGTATTTT
>TRBV28|TRBJ2-5|TRBD2|many
CAIRSGGLQETQYF
TGTGCCATCAGGAGCGGGGGGTTACAAGAGACCCAGTACTTC
>TRBV7-2|TRBJ1-1|NA|few
CASSPWVSGHTEAFF
TGTGCCAGCAGCCCATGGGTCTCGGGGCACACTGAAGCTTTCTTT
>TRBV5-1|TRBJ1-1|NA|few
CASSWGSVRNTEAFF
TGCGCCAGCAGTTGGGGATCGGTCCGGAACACTGAAGCTTTCTTT
>TRBV15|TRBJ2-1|NA|NA
CATSRTVNNEQFF
TGTGCCACCAGCAGGACCGTGAACAATGAGCAGTTCTTC
>TRBV11-2|TRBJ2-3|TRBD2|NA
CASSPSGGGRTDTQYF
TGTGCCAGCTCCCCTTCAGGCGGGGGACGCACAGATACGCAGTATTTT
>TRBV5-1|TRBJ1-6|TRBD1|NA
CASSLAGTASPLHF
TGCGCCAGCAGCTTGGCCGGGACAGCGTCACCCCTCCACTTT
>TRBV19|TRBJ1-2|NA|few
CASSIPGHKIYGYTF
TGTGCCAGTAGTATACCGGGACACAAAATCTATGGCTACACCTTC
>TRBV10-2|TRBJ2-1|NA|NA
CASSEEDPWSSYNEQFF
TGCGCCAGCAGTGAGGAAGACCCCTGGAGCTCCTACAATGAGCAGTTCTTC
>TRBV11-1|TRBJ1-2|NA|few
CADERRRGDGYTF
TGTGCCGACGAGAGGAGGCGGGGTGATGGCTACACCTTC
>TRBV20-1|TRBJ1-5|TRBD1|many
CSAKSPGTGFGANRPQHF
TGCAGTGCCAAGAGTCCCGGGACAGGGTTCGGGGCTAATCGGCCCCAGCATTTT
>TRBV7-2|TRBJ2-3|TRBD2|few
CASSLGTSGYAGGGDTQYF
TGTGCCAGCAGCTTAGGGACTAGCGGGTATGCCGGGGGTGGAGATACGCAGTATTTT
>TRBV14|TRBJ2-3|NA|few
CASSQGGLSTDTQYF
TGTGCCAGCAGCCAAGGAGGCCTTTCCACAGATACGCAGTATTTT
>TRBV11-2|TRBJ2-7|TRBD2|NA
CATAGGLDEQYF
TGTGCCACCGCGGGGGGGCTGGACGAGCAGTACTTC
>TRBV11-2|TRBJ1-1|TRBD1|many
CASSALRTGWNTEAFF
TGTGCCAGCAGCGCATTAAGGACAGGGTGGAACACTGAAGCTTTCTTT
>TRBV6-5|TRBJ1-6|NA|NA
CASRPGTAFSSPLHF
TGTGCCAGCAGGCCCGGGACTGCCTTTTCCTCACCCCTCCACTTT
>TRBV7-9|TRBJ2-5|NA|NA
CASRDGGTQYF
TGTGCCAGCAGGGACGGGGGGACCCAGTACTTC
>TRBV5-1|TRBJ2-1|NA|many
CASSPGQYNEQFF
TGCGCCAGCAGCCCCGGACAGTACAATGAGCAGTTCTTC
>TRBV12-3/TRBV12-4|TRBJ1-2|NA|NA
CASSQGSGTRSGYGYTF
TGTGCCAGCAGTCAGGGCAGTGGGACTAGGTCCGGCTATGGCTACACCTTC
>TRBV4-2|TRBJ2-7|NA|NA
CASSQDPQGYEQYF
TGTGCCAGCAGCCAAGATCCACAGGGATACGAGCAGTACTTC
>TRBV10-3|TRBJ1-1|NA|many
CAISEPFGGRAFF
TGTGCCATCAGTGAACCCTTCGGGGGACGAGCTTTCTTT
>TRBV10-3|TRBJ1-2|NA|NA
CATGQPYGYTF
TGTGCCACCGGACAGCCCTATGGCTACACCTTC
>TRBV5-1|TRBJ2-5|NA|NA
CASSLSNQETQYF
TGCGCCAGCAGCTTGAGTAACCAAGAGACCCAGTACTTC
>TRBV14|TRBJ2-1|TRBD1|many
CASSQVSSWDREYNEQFF
TGTGCCAGCAGCCAAGTTTCAAGTTGGGACAGGGAGTACAATGAGCAGTTCTTC
>TRBV20-1|TRBJ2-1|NA|few
CSARAAPYNEQFF
TGCAGTGCTAGAGCTGCACCCTACAATGAGCAGTTCTTC
>TRBV6-2/TRBV6-3|TRBJ1-6|TRBD1|few
CASSPDRGNSPLHF
TGTGCCAGCAGTCCGGACAGGGGAAATTCACCCCTCCACTTT
>TRBV10-2|TRBJ2-1|TRBD1|many
CASSGRGRWDEQFF
TGCGCCAGCAGTGGAAGGGGGCGCTGGGATGAGCAGTTCTTC
>TRBV20-1|TRBJ2-7|NA|few
CSARETGRATEQYF
TGCAGTGCTAGAGAAACAGGACGGGCCACGGAGCAGTACTTC
>TRBV6-2/TRBV6-3|TRBJ2-3|TRBD2|NA
CASRRGLAGGPTQYF
TGTGCCAGCAGGAGAGGCCTAGCGGGGGGGCCTACGCAGTATTTT
>TRBV7-9|TRBJ2-7|NA|many
CASSRARLLGEQYF
TGTGCCAGCAGCCGCGCCCGACTTTTAGGCGAGCAGTACTTC
>TRBV27|TRBJ2-1|TRBD2|few
CASSRTRGGHEQFF
TGTGCCAGCAGTCGGACCCGCGGGGGTCATGAGCAGTTCTTC
>TRBV24-1|TRBJ2-1|NA|once
CATSDLGYNEQFF
TGTGCCACCAGTGATTTAGGTTACAATGAGCAGTTCTTC
>TRBV9|TRBJ2-6|NA|few
CASSVGGSLRAGANVLTF
TGTGCCAGCAGCGTAGGGGGCTCACTCCGGGCTGGGGCCAACGTCCTGACTTTC